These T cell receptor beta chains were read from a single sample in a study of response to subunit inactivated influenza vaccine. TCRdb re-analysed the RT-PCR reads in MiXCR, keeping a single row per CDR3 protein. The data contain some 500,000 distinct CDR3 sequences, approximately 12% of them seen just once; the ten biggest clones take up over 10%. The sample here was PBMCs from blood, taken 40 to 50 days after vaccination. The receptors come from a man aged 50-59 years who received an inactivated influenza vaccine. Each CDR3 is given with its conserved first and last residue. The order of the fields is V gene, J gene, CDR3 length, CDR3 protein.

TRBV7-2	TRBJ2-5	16	CASSPGLGGGQETQYF
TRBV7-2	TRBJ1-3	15	CASSSQGAPGNTIYF
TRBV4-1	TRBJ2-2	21	CASSQDRVGTSTIANTGELFF
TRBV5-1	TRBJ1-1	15	CASSSGDRANTEAFF
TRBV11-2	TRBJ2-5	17	CASSLTRGGGRQETQYF
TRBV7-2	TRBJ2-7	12	CASSLGGWEQYF
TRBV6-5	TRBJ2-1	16	CASSYSIGLALNEQFF
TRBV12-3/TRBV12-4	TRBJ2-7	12	CASSLSSGEQYF
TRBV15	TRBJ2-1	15	CATSTSGSPYNEQFF
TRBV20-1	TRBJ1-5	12	CSARDGRQPQHF
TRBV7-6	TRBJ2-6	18	CASSLVSEGRYGANVLTF
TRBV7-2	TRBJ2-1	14	CASSLSQGGNEQFF
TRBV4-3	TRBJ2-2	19	CASSQGYRRPPGGTGELFF
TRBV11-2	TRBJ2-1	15	CASSLEASEVNEQFF
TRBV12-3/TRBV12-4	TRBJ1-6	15	CASTKSGGNNSPLHF
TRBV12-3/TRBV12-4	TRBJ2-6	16	CASSPRASYGANVLTF
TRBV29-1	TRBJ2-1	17	CSVELWREGSSSNEQFF
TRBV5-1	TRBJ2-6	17	CASSLGGVYSGANVLTF
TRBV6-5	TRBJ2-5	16	CASSYFPYFGYETQYF
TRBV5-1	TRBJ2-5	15	CASSHPGTGVKTQYF
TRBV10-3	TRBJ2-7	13	CAISESLVYEQYF
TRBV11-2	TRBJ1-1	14	CASSLAGPNTEAFF
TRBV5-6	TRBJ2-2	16	CASSLGLAGVRGELFF
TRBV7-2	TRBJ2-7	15	CASSLFGQSSYEQYF
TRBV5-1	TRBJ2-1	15	CASSTLAGGPNEQFF
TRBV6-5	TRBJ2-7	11	CASSRLGEQYF
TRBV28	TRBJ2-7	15	CASSSIGVRPYEQYF
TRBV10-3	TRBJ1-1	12	CAISERGSEAFF
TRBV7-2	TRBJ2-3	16	CASSLRTGIRSDTQYF
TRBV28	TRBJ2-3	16	CASIPNSGGAGDTQYF
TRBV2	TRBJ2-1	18	CASPPSVAGGSGGNEQFF
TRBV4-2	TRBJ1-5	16	CASSQEEQGMGQPQHF
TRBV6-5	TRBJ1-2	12	CASSHNSYGYTF
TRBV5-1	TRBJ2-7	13	CASSLEAPYEQYF
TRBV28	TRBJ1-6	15	CASSMGTVRNSPLHF
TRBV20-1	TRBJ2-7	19	CSARARVLPGRLNSYEQYF
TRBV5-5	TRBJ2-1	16	CASSLGNSGGMGEQFF
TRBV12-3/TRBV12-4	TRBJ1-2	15	CASSLGGQGTYGYTF
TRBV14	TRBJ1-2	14	CASSGRGRGSGYTF
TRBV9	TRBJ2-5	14	CASSVTGFQETQYF